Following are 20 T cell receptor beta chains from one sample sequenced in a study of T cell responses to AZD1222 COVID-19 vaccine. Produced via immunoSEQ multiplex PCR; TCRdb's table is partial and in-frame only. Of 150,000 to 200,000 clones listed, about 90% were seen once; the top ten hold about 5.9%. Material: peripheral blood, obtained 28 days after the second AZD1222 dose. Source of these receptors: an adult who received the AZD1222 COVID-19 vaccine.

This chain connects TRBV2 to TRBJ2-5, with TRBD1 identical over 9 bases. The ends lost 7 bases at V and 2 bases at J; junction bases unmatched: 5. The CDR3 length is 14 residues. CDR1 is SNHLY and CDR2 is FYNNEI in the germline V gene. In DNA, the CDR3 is TGTGCCAGCAACCTCGGGACAGGGCAAGAGACCCAGTACTTC. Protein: CASNLGTGQETQYF. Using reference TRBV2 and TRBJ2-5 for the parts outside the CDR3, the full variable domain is EPEVTQTPSHQVTQMGQEVILRCVPISNHLYFYWYRQILGQKVEFLVSFYNNEISEKSEIFDDQFSVERPDGSNFTLKIRSTKLEDSAMYFCASNLGTGQETQYFGPGTRLLVL.

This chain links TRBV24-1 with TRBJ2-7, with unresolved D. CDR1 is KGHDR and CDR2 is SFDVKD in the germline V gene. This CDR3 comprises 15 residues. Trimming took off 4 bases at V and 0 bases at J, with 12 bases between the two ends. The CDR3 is CATSDPRRGSYEQYF. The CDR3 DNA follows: TGTGCCACCAGTGACCCTCGTCGCGGCTCCTACGAGCAGTACTTC.

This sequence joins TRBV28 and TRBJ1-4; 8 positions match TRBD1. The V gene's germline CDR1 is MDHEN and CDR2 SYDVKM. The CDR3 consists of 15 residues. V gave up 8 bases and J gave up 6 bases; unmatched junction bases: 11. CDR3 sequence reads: CASGAGTGRDEKLFF. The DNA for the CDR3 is TGTGCCAGCGGAGCCGGGACAGGACGCGATGAAAAACTGTTTTTT.

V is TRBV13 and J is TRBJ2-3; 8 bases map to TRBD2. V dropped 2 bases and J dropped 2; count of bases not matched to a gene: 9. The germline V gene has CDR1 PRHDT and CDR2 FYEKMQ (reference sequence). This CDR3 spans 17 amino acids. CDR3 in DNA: TGTGCCAGCAGCTTACTGGTAGCGGGACCTCCCACAGATACGCAGTATTTT. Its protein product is CASSLLVAGPPTDTQYF.

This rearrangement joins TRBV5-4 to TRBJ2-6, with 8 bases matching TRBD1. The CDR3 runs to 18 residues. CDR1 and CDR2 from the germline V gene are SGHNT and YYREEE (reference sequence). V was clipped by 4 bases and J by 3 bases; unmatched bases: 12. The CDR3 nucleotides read TGTGCCAGCAGCCCTGGGGACAGGAGGGCGCGTGGGGCCAACGTCCTGACTTTC. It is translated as CASSPGDRRARGANVLTF.

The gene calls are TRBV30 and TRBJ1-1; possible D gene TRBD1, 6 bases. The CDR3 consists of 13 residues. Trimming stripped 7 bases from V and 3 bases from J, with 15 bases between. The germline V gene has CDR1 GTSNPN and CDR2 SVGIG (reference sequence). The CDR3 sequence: CASSPGAYTEAFF. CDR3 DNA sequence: TGTGCCTCGTCACCAGGGGCCTACACTGAAGCTTTCTTT.

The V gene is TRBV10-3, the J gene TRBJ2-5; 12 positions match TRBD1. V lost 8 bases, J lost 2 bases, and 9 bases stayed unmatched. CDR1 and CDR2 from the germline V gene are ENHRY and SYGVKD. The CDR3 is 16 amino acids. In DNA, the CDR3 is TGTGCCATCCAGAGAGGGACAGGGGGCGTTCAAGAGACCCAGTACTTC. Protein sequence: CAIQRGTGGVQETQYF.

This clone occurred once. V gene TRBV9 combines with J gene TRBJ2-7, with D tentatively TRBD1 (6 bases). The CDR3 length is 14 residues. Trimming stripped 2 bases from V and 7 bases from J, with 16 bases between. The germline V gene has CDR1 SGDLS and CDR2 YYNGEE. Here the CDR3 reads CASSVNSQGLEQYF. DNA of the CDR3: TGTGCCAGCAGCGTTAATTCACAGGGTTTGGAGCAGTACTTC.

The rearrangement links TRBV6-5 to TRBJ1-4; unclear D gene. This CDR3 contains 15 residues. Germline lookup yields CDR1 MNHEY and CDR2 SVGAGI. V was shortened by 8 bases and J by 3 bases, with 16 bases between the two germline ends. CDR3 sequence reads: CASRAASIANEKLFF. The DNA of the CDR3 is TGTGCCAGCCGCGCGGCTAGTATAGCTAATGAAAAACTGTTTTTT.

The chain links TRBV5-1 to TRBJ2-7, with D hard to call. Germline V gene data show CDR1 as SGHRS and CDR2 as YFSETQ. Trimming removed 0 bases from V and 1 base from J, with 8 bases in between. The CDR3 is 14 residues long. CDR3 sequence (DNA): TGCGCCAGCAGCTTGGTACTGCTGTCCTACGAGCAGTACTTC. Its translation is CASSLVLLSYEQYF.

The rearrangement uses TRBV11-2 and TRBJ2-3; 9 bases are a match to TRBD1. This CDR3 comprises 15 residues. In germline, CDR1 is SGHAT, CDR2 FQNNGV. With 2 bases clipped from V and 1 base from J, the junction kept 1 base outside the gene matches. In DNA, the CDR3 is TGTGCCAGCAGCTTAAGGGACAGGGGCACAGATACGCAGTATTTT. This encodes CASSLRDRGTDTQYF.

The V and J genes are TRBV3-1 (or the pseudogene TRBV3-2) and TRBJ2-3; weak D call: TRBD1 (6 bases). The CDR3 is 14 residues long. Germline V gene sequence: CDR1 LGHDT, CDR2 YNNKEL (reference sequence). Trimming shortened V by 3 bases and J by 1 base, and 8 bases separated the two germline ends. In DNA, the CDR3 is TGTGCCAGCAGCCAGAGACAGGGCACAGATACGCAGTATTTT. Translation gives CASSQRQGTDTQYF.

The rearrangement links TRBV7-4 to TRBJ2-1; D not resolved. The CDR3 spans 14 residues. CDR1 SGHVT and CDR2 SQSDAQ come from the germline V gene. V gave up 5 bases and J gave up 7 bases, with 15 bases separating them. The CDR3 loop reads CASSIPILTNEQFF. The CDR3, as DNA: TGTGCCAGCAGCATCCCGATCCTTACGAATGAGCAGTTCTTC.

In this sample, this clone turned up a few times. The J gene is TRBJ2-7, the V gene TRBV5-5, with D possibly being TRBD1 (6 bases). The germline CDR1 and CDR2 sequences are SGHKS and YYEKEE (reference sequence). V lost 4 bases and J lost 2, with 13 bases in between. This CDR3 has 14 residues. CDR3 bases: TGTGCCAGCAGCCAAGGGACATATACCTACGAGCAGTACTTC. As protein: CASSQGTYTYEQYF.

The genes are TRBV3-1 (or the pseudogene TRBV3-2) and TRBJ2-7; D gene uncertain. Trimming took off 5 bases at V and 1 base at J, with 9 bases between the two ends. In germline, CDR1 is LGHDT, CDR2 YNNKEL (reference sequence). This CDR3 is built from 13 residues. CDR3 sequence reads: CASSSGQSYEQYF. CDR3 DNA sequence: TGTGCCAGCAGCTCCGGTCAGTCCTACGAGCAGTACTTC.

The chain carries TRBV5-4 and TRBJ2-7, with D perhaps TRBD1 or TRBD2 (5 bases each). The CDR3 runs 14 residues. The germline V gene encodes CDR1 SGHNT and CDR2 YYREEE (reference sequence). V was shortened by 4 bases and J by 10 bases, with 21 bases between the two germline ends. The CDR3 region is CASSQDLGAVFQYF. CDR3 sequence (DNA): TGTGCCAGCAGCCAAGACCTCGGGGCTGTTTTTCAGTACTTC.

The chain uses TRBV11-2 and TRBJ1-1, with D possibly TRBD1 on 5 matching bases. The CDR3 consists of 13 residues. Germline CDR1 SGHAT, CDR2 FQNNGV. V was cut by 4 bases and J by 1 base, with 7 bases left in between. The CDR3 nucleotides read TGTGCCAGCAGCTCCCAGGGGAACACTGAAGCTTTCTTT. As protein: CASSSQGNTEAFF.

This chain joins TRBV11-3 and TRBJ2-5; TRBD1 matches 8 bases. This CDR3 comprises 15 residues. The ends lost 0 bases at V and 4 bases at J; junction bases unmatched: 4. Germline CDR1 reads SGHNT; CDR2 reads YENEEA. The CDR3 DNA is TGTGCCAGCAGCTTAGATGGACAGGGTACAGAGACCCAGTACTTC. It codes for CASSLDGQGTETQYF.

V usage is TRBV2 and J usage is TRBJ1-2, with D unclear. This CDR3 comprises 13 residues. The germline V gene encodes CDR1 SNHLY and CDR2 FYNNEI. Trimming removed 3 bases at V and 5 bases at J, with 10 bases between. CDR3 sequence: CASSEVVGYGYTF. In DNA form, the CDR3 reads TGTGCCAGCAGTGAGGTGGTTGGATATGGCTACACCTTC.

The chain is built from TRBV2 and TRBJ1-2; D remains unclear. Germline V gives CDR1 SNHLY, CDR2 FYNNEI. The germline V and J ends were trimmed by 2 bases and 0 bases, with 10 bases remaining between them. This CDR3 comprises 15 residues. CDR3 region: CASSENGLANYGYTF. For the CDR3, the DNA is TGTGCCAGCAGTGAAAACGGGCTAGCTAACTATGGCTACACCTTC.